The 8 T cell receptor beta chains given below trace back to one sample, sequenced in a study of cytomegalovirus exposure and HLA in healthy donors. Use of 60 Vbeta and 13 Jbeta primers characterized the PCR. Clones were read by immunoSEQ multiplex PCR, and TCRdb kept only the in-frame ones, dropping some. The data hold roughly 170,000 clones, with around 72% observed a single time. The sequenced sample consisted of PBMCs. Receptors originate from a female donor in good health and CMV-seronegative.

The rearrangement joins TRBV7-8 to TRBJ2-7; D possibly corresponds to TRBD1 (6 bases). Trimming cost V 3 bases and J 0 bases, with 12 bases left between them. Germline V CDR1 and CDR2: SGHVS, FQNEAQ. CDR3 length equals 15 residues. In DNA, the CDR3 is TGTGCCAGCAGCTTTGACAGGATGAGCTCCTACGAGCAGTACTTC. As protein: CASSFDRMSSYEQYF.

This chain uses TRBV7-2 with TRBJ1-2, with 11 bases identical to TRBD1. This CDR3 is 14 amino acids long. The V gene end was trimmed by 3 bases and the J gene end by 8 bases; junction bases not matched to a gene: 5. The V gene's germline CDR1 is SGHTA and CDR2 FQGNSA. The DNA of the CDR3 is TGTGCCAGCAGCTTCGGACAGGGGGCGGGCGGCTACACCTTC. Translated, it gives CASSFGQGAGGYTF.

The V call is TRBV2, the J call TRBJ2-1; TRBD2 agrees at 9 bases. CDR3 length: 15 residues. Looked up from germline, CDR1 is SNHLY and CDR2 is FYNNEI. The V and J ends lost 2 bases and 9 bases, in that order; junction bases with no gene match: 8. CDR3 sequence reads: CASSEWGSGSVEQFF. The CDR3 nucleotides are TGTGCCAGCAGTGAATGGGGTAGCGGGAGTGTTGAGCAGTTCTTC.

The V and J genes are TRBV4-2 and TRBJ2-7; maybe TRBD1 (5 bases). CDR1 LGHNA and CDR2 YNFKEQ come from the germline V gene. This CDR3 has 15 residues. The germline V and J ends were trimmed by 0 bases and 2 bases, with 11 bases remaining between them. CDR3 region: CASSQDRAPTYEQYF. The CDR3 DNA sequence: TGTGCCAGCAGCCAAGACAGGGCACCCACCTACGAGCAGTACTTC.

The chain uses TRBV15 and TRBJ1-3; 10 nucleotides agree with TRBD1. CDR3 length equals 15 residues. J was trimmed by 4 bases and V by 3 bases; bases with no gene match: 3. Per the germline V gene, CDR1 is LNHNV and CDR2 is YYDKDF (reference sequence). As DNA, the CDR3 is TGTGCCACCAGCAGGGACAGGGGGTTCGGAAACACCATATATTTT. Its protein product is CATSRDRGFGNTIYF.

The chain joins TRBV11-2 to TRBJ1-2; maybe TRBD1 (5 bases). V lost 5 bases to trimming and J lost 7 bases, with 17 bases between them. Per germline, CDR1 SGHAT and CDR2 FQNNGV. There are 14 residues in the CDR3. For the CDR3, the DNA is TGTGCCAGCAGCGCGATCAGGGAGGTTGGTGGCTACACCTTC. It specifies CASSAIREVGGYTF.

This chain connects TRBV7-2 to TRBJ2-5; 8 bases fit TRBD2. Germline values: CDR1 SGHTA, CDR2 FQGNSA. The CDR3 sequence is 13 residues long. After removal of 6 bases from V and 8 bases from J, the junction contained 8 bases not matched to a gene. This chain's CDR3 is CASRRSGGGTQYF. CDR3 DNA: TGTGCCAGCAGGCGGAGCGGGGGAGGAACCCAGTACTTC. The variable domain in full, completed from reference TRBV7-2 and TRBJ2-5, reads GAGVSQSPSNKVTEKGKDVELRCDPISGHTALYWYRQSLGQGLEFLIYFQGNSAPDKSGLPSDRFSAERTGGSVSTLTIQRTQQEDSAVYLCASRRSGGGTQYFGPGTRLLVL.

The V and J genes are TRBV5-4 and TRBJ2-3; 9 bases are shared with TRBD2. This CDR3 comprises 16 residues. Germline CDR1 is SGHNT and CDR2 is YYREEE (reference sequence). The V segment lost 3 bases and the J segment 1 base; nucleotides outside the gene matches: 6. CDR3 nucleotides: TGTGCCAGCAGCTCGGCGGGAGGGAGGGGCACAGATACGCAGTATTTT. It codes for CASSSAGGRGTDTQYF.